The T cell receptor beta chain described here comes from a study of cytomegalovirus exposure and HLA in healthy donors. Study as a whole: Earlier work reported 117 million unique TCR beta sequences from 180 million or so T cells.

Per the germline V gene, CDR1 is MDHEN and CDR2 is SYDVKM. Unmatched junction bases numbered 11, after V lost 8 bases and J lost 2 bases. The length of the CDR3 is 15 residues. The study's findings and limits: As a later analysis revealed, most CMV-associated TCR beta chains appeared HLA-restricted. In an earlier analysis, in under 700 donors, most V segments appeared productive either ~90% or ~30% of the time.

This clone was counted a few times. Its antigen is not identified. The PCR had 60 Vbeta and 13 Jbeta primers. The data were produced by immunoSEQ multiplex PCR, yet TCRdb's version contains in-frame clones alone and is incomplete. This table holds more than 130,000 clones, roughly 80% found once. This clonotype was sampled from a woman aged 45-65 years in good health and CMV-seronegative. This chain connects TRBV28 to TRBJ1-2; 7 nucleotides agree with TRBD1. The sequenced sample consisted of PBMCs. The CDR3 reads CASLTGDRRNYGYTF. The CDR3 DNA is TGTGCCAGCCTCACAGGGGATAGGAGGAACTATGGCTACACCTTC.